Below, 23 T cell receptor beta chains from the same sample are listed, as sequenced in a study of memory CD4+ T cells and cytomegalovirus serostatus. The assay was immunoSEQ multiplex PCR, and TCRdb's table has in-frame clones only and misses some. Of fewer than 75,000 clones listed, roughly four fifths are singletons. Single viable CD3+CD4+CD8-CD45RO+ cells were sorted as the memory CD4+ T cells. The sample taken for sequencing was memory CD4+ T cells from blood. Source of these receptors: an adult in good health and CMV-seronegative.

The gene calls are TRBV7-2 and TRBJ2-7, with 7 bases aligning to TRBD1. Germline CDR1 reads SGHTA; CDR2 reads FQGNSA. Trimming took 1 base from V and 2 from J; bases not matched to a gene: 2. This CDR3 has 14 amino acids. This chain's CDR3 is CASSLDRGPYEQYF. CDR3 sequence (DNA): TGTGCCAGCAGCTTAGATAGGGGGCCCTACGAGCAGTACTTC.

The CDR3 here is CASSSGYSGNTIYF. The CDR3 nucleotides are TGTGCCAGCAGCTCGGGCTACTCTGGAAACACCATATATTTT. The genes are TRBV11-2 and TRBJ1-3; D is unresolved. Germline values: CDR1 SGHAT, CDR2 FQNNGV. Trimming cost V 4 bases and J 0 bases, with 7 bases left between them. The CDR3 totals 14 residues.

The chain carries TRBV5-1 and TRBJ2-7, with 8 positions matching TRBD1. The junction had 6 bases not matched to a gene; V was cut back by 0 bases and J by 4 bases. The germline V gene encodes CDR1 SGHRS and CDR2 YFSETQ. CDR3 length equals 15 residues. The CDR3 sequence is CASSLASGTGYEQYF. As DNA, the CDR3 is TGCGCCAGCAGCTTGGCCTCGGGGACAGGTTACGAGCAGTACTTC.

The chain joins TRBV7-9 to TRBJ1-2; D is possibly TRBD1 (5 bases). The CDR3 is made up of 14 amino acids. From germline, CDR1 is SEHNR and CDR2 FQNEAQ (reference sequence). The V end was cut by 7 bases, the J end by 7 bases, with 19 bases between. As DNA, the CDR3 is TGTGCCAGCACCATAAAGGGGCCAGGGACTGGCTACACCTTC. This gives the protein CASTIKGPGTGYTF.

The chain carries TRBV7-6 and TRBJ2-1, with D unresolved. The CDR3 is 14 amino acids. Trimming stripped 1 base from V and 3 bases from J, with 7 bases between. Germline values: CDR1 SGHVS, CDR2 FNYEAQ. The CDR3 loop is CASSLVFGYNEQFF. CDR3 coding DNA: TGTGCCAGCAGCTTAGTCTTCGGCTACAATGAGCAGTTCTTC.

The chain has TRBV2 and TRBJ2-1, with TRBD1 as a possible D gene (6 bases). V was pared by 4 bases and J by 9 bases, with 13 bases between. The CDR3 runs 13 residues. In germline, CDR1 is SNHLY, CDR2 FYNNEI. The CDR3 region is CASSGSGVGEQFF. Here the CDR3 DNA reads TGTGCCAGCAGTGGATCAGGGGTGGGTGAGCAGTTCTTC.

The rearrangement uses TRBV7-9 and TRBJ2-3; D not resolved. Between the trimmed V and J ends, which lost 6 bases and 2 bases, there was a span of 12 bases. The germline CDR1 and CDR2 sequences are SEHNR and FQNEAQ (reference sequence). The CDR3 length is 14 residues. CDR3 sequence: CASRADSHTDTQYF. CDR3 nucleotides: TGTGCCAGCAGAGCCGACTCACACACAGATACGCAGTATTTT.

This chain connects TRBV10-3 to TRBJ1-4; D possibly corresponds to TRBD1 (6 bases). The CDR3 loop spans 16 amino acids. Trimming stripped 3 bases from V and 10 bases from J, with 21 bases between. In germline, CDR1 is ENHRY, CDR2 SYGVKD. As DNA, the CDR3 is TGTGCCATCAGTGACTCGAAGGGACAAGGTGGCGGAAAACTGTTTTTT. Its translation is CAISDSKGQGGGKLFF.

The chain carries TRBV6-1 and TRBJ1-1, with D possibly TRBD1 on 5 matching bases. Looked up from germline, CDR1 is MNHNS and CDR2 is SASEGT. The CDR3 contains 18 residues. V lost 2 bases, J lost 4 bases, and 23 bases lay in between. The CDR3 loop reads CASSESPAMGPRGTEAFF. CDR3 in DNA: TGTGCCAGCAGTGAATCCCCCGCCATGGGGCCCCGAGGCACTGAAGCTTTCTTT.

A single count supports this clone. CDR3 amino acids: CASSFTSGEQYF. The DNA for the CDR3 is TGTGCCAGCAGCTTCACTTCAGGCGAGCAGTACTTC. The chain couples TRBV7-9 to TRBJ2-7, with unresolved D. Germline V lookup: CDR1 SEHNR, CDR2 FQNEAQ (reference sequence). The germline V and J ends were trimmed by 3 bases and 6 bases, with 9 bases remaining between them. CDR3 size: 12 residues.

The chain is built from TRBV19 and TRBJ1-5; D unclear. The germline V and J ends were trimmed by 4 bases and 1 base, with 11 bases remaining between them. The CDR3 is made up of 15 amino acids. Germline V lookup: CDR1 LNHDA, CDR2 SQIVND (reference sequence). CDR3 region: CASSKDTASNQPQHF. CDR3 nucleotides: TGTGCCAGTAGTAAAGACACGGCGAGCAATCAGCCCCAGCATTTT.

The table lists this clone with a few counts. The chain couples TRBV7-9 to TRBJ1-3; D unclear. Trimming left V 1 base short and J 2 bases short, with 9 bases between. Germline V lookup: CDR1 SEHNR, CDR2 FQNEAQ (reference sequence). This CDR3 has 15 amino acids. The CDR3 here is CASSLGSRAGNTIYF. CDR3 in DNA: TGTGCCAGCAGCTTAGGGTCCAGAGCTGGAAACACCATATATTTT.

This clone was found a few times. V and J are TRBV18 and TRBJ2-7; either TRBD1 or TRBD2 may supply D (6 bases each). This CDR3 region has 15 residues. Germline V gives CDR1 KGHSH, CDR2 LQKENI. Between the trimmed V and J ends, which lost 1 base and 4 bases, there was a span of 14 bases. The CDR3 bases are TGTGCCAGCTCACCACAGGAGGGGGTTAGATACGAGCAGTACTTC. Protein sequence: CASSPQEGVRYEQYF.

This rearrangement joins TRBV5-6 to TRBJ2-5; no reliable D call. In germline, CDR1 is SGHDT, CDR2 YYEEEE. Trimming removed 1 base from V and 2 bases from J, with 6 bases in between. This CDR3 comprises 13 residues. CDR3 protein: CASSLTFQETQYF. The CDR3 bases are TGTGCCAGCAGCTTGACTTTTCAAGAGACCCAGTACTTC.

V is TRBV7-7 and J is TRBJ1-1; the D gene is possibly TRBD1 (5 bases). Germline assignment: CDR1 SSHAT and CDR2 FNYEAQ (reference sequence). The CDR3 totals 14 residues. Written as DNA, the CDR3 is TGTGCTATGTCCGTCGGGACCCGCAACACTGAAGCTTTCTTT. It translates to CAMSVGTRNTEAFF.

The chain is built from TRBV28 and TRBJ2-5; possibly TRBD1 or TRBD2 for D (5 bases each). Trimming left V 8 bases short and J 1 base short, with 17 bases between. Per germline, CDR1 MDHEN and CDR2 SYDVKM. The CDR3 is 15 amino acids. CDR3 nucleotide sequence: TGTGCCAGCCGCCCGGGGCGCTCCTTCCAAGAGACCCAGTACTTC. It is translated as CASRPGRSFQETQYF.

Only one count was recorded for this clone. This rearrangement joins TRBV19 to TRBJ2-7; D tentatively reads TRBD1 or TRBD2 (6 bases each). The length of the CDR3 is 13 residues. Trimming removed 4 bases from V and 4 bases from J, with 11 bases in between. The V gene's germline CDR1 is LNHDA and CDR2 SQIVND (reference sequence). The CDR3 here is CASSTTGRYEQYF. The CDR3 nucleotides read TGTGCCAGTAGTACAACAGGGAGGTACGAGCAGTACTTC.

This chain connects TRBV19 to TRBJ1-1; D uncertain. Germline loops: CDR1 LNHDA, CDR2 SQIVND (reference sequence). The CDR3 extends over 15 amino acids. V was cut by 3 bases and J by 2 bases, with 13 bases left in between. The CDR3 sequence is CASSIGVTLNTEAFF. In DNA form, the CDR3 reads TGTGCCAGTAGTATCGGCGTCACCCTTAACACTGAAGCTTTCTTT.

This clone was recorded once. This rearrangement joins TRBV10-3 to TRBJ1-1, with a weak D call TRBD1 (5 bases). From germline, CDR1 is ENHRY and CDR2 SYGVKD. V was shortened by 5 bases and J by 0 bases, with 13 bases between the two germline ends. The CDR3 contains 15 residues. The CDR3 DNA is TGTGCCATCAGTCTACCGGGGCTTATGAACACTGAAGCTTTCTTT. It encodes CAISLPGLMNTEAFF.

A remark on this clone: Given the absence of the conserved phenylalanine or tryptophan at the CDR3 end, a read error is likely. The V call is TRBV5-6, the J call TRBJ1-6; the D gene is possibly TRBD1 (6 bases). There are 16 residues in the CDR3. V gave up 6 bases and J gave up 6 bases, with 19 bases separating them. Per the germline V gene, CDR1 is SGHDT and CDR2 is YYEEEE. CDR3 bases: TGTGCCAGCATCGAGGCGGGCGGGACAATTAATTCACCCCTCCACCTT. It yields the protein CASIEAGGTINSPLHL.

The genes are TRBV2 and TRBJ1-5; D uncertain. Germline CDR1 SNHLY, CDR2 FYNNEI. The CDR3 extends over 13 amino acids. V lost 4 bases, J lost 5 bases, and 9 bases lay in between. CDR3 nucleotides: TGTGCCAGCAGTGCCCACCTAGATCAGCCCCAGCATTTT. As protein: CASSAHLDQPQHF.

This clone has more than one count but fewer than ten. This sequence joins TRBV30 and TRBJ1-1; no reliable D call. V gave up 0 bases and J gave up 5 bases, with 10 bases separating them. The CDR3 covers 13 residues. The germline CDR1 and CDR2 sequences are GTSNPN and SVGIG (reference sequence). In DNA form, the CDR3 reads TGTGCCTGGAGTGTAGACATGATGACTGAAGCTTTCTTT. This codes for CAWSVDMMTEAFF.

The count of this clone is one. The CDR3 DNA sequence: TGCGCCAGCAGCTTGGGTCTATACAATGAGCAGTTCTTC. Amino acid sequence: CASSLGLYNEQFF. The V call is TRBV5-1, the J call TRBJ2-1, with D unclear. Trimming removed 0 bases from V and 4 bases from J, with 5 bases in between. In germline, CDR1 is SGHRS, CDR2 YFSETQ. The CDR3 covers 13 residues. The full variable domain, with the rest looked up from reference TRBV5-1 and TRBJ2-1, is KAGVTQTPRYLIKTRGQQVTLSCSPISGHRSVSWYQQTPGQGLQFLFEYFSETQRNKGNFPGRFSGRQFSNSRSEMNVSTLELGDSALYLCASSLGLYNEQFFGPGTRLTVL.